This T cell receptor (beta chain) was documented in a study of T cell repertoires in cytomegalovirus infection. Study information: From public TCR beta signatures came an indication of both CMV infection and matching HLA type.

The CDR3 loop spans 15 amino acids. Remarks on this clonotype: What it recognizes is unknown. One end of the junction does not line up with germline, which may come from a read error.

Study-level results: Predominance within the ex vivo response was attributable to HLA-C-restricted CMV-specific TCR beta clonotypes. The cumulative frequency of public TCR beta families identified carriers of CMV plus the relevant HLA.

TCRdb ran MiXCR on the reads and lists one entry per CDR3 protein. The sample has about 150,000 distinct CDR3 sequences; around a quarter are singletons. This sequence joins TRBV12-3 or TRBV12-4 and TRBJ2-5, with 10 bases identical to TRBD1. The sequence derives from a human donor in good health (CMV status not recorded). Some clones in this sample may be carry-over from other donors' samples. Sequencing used PBMCs. CDR3 sequence reads: CPSSFGTGVYETQYF. CDR3 sequence (DNA): TGTCCCAGCAGTTTCGGGACAGGGGTGTATGAGACCCAGTACTTC.